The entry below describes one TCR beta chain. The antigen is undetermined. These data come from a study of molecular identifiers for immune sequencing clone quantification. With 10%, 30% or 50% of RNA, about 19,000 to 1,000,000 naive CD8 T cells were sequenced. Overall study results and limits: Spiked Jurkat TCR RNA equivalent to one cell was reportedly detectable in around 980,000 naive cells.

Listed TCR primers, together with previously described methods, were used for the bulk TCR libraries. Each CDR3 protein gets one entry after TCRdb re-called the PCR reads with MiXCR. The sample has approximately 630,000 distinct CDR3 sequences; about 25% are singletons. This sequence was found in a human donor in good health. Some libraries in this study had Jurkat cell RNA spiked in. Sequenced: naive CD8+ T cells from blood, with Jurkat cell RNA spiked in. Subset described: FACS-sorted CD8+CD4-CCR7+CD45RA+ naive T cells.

CDR3 loop: CASSYGGVYNEQFF. CDR3 DNA: TGTGCCAGCAGTTACGGCGGAGTCTACAATGAGCAGTTCTTC. The chain has TRBV6-2 or TRBV6-3 and TRBJ2-1; unclear D gene. This CDR3 spans 14 amino acids. Trimming took 2 bases from V and 3 from J, leaving 8 bases between them. Looked up from germline, CDR1 is MNHEY and CDR2 is SVGEGT.